This entry features one T cell receptor (beta chain) sequence. There is no known antigen for this receptor. One base away there is no much larger clone; base qualities are not given. V loses 5 bases at its end and J loses 2 bases; junction bases beyond the gene matches: 11. Measured from the cysteine to the phenylalanine, the CDR3 is 17 residues long. This entry keeps only the CDR3 DNA: 51 bases, framed from base 1. The instrument given in TCRdb is Illumina NovaSeq 6000. cDNA libraries for TCRalpha and TCRbeta were prepared by 5'RACE using constant-segment primers, with sample barcodes and unique molecular identifiers added. RNA was extracted from every sample with Trizol reagent. Libraries were amplified in two PCR steps, with a second sample barcode and Illumina TruSeq adapters added in the second step. Sequencing of the libraries was done on an Illumina NovaSeq, producing 2 x 150 bp paired-end reads. Regarding the original processing steps: Demultiplexing of reads and collapsing into UMI-guided consensus sequences were performed with migec v1.2.7. Using mixcr v2.1.11, UMI consensuses were aligned to TRA and TRB V and J templates and then assembled into clonotypes. A clonotype was counted as expanded or contracted only if both edgeR and NoisET called the change significant, with noise models trained on biological replicates. For edgeR calls, the cutoffs were a false discovery rate-adjusted p below 0.01 and a log2 fold-change threshold of 1. As an exploratory analysis of dynamics, max-normalized trajectories of the 1000 most abundant clonotypes were examined with PCA combined with hierarchical clustering. Separately sequenced CD4+ and CD8+ repertoires were used to assign a CD4 or CD8 phenotype to each responding clone. TCRdb ran its own pipeline on the public reads, namely fastp trimming at Q25 and MiXCR clone calling, and kept in-frame beta chains. One record per CDR3 amino acid sequence lists the most common genes and DNA. Clone size and V and J calls follow TCRdb, not the original study. Present in this sample are 400,000 or so distinct CDR3 sequences, about 19% of which were seen just once. The top ten constitute 7.5% to 9.5% of the sample.

This sample was included in a study of T-cell memory formation after mild COVID-19 (dated by TCRdb to about 2021). Broadly, across the study: TCR sequence clusters from the two donors were found to be largely donor specific. T-cell clones expanding and contracting after mild COVID-19 in a couple of donors were tracked by longitudinal TCRalpha and TCRbeta repertoire sequencing. The cohort was made up of two young adult volunteers, one female and one male, who were previously healthy.

Ficoll-Paque density gradient centrifugation was the method used to isolate PBMCs. Results the study describes overall, beyond this receptor: Clones contracting from day 15 to 85 had balanced CD4/CD8 phenotypes, while a second wave expanding from day 15 to 37 was biased towards CD4+. Contracting CD4+ clones were found mainly in CM and EM memory subsets, while CD8+ clones were enriched in EMRA. SARS-CoV-2 specificity of the second-wave clones peaking on day 37 was not confirmed. Only a couple of mild cases were covered in the study, and larger cohorts including severe cases with pre-infection samples were considered necessary. Some responding clones were detected in pre-infection memory, suggesting pre-existing cross-reactive memory T cells joined the SARS-CoV-2 response.

The V and J segments used are TRBV12-3 or TRBV12-4 and TRBJ2-3; 9 bases in the junction line up with TRBD2. The sample was PBMCs or a T cell subset sorted from them (not recorded which). This sequence originates from an adult woman who had mild COVID-19 (a few samples of this study predate the infection). The sample titles of this study are shuffled in the database, so cell type and time point are left out; the donor was told from shared clones. The DNA sequence reads TGTGCCAGCAGTCCCCCTATAGCGGGGGCCGACACAGATACGCAGTATTTT. Its protein product is CASSPPIAGADTDTQYF.